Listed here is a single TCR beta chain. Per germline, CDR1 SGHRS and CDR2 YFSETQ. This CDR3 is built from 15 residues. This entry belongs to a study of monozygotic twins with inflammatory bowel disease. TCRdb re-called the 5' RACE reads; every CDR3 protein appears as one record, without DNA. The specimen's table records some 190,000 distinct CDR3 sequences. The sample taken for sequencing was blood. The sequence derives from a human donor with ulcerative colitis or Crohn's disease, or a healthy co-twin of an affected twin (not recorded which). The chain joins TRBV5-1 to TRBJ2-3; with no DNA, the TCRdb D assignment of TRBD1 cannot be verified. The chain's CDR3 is CASSLGGGFTDTQYF. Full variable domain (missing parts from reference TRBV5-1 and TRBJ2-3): KAGVTQTPRYLIKTRGQQVTLSCSPISGHRSVSWYQQTPGQGLQFLFEYFSETQRNKGNFPGRFSGRQFSNSRSEMNVSTLELGDSALYLCASSLGGGFTDTQYFGPGTRLTVL.